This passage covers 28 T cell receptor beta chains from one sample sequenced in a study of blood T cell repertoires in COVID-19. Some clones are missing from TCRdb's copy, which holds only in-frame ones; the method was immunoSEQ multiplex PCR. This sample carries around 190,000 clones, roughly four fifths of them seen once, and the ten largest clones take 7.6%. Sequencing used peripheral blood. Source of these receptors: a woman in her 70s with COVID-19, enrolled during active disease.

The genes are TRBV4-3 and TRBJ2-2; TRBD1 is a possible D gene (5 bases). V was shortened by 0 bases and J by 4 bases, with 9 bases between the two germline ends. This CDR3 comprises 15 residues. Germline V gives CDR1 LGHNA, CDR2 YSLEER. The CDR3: CASSQETGPTGELFF. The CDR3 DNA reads TGCGCCAGCAGCCAAGAAACAGGTCCCACCGGGGAGCTGTTTTTT.

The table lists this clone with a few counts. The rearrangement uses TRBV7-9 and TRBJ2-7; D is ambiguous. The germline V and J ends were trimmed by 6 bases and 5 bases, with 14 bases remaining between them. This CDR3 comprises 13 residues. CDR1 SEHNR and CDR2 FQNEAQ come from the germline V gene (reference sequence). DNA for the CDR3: TGTGCCAGCAGTTCCGCCCGAGGCCACGAGCAGTACTTC. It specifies CASSSARGHEQYF.

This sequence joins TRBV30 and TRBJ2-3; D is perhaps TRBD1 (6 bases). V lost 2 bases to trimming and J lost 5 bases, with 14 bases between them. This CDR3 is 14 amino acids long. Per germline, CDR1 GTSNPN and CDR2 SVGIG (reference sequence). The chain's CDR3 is CAWSFKGVRDTQYF. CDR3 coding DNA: TGTGCCTGGAGTTTTAAGGGGGTGAGAGATACGCAGTATTTT.

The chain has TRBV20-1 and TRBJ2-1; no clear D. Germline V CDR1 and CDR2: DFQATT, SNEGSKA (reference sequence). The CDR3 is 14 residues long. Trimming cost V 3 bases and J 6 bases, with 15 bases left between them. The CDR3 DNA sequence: TGCAGTGCTAGTTTCAGATTGGCTCGCAATGAGCAGTTCTTC. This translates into CSASFRLARNEQFF.

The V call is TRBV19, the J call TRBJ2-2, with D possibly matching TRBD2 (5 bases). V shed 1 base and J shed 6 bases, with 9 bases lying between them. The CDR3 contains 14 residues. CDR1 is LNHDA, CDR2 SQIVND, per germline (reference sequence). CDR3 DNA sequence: TGTGCCAGTAGTATAGGGGGAGTATCCGGGGAGCTGTTTTTT. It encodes CASSIGGVSGELFF.

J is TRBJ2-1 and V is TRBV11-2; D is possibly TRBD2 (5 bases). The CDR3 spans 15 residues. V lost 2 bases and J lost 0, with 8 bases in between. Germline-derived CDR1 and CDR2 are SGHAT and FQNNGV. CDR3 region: CASSLRRSSYNEQFF. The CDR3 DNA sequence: TGTGCCAGCAGCTTACGGAGGAGCTCCTACAATGAGCAGTTCTTC.

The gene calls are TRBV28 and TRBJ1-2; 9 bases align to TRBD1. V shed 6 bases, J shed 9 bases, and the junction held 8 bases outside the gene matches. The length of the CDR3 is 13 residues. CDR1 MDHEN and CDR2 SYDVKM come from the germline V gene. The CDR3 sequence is CASSPGQGYSYTF. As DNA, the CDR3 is TGTGCCAGCAGCCCAGGACAGGGGTACAGCTACACCTTC.

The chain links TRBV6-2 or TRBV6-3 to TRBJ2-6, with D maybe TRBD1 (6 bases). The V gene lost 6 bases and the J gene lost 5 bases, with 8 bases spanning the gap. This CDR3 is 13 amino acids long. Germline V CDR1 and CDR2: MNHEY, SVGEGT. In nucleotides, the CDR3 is TGTGCCAGCAGCGGACAGAGGGCCAACGTCCTGACTTTC. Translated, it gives CASSGQRANVLTF.

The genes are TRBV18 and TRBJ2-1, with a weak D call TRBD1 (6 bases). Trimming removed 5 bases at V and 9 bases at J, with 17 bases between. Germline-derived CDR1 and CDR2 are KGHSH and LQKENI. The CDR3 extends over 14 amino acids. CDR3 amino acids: CASSSLTGDAEQFF. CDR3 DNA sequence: TGTGCCAGCTCATCTTTGACAGGAGACGCTGAGCAGTTCTTC.

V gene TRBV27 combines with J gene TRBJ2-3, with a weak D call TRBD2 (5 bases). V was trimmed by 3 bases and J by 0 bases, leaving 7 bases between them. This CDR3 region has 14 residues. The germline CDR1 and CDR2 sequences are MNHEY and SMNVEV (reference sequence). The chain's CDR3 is CASSFWTSTDTQYF. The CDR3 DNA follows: TGTGCCAGCAGTTTTTGGACTAGCACAGATACGCAGTATTTT.

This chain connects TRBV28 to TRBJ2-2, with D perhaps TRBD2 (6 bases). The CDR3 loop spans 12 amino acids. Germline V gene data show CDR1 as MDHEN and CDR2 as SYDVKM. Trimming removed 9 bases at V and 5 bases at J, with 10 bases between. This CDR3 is CASKTRTGELFF. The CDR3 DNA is TGTGCCAGTAAGACTAGAACCGGGGAGCTGTTTTTT.

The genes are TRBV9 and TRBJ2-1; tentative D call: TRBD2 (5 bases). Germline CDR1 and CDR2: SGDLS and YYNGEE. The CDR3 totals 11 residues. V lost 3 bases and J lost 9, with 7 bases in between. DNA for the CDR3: TGTGCCAGCAGCGCGGGGATTGAGCAGTTCTTC. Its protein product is CASSAGIEQFF.

The CDR3, as DNA: TGTGCCATCAGTGAAACAGGGGAAGGGTATGGCTACACCTTC. This gives the protein CAISETGEGYGYTF. The chain links TRBV10-3 to TRBJ1-2; 7 nucleotides agree with TRBD1. With V trimmed by 3 bases and J by 5 bases, 6 bases remained unmatched. Germline V gives CDR1 ENHRY, CDR2 SYGVKD. The CDR3 length is 14 residues.

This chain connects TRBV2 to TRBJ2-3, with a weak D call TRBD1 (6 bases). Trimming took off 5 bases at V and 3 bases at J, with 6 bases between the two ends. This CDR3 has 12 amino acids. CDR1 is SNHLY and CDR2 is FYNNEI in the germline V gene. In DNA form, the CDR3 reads TGTGCCAGCAGTAGGGGGACAGATACGCAGTATTTT. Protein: CASSRGTDTQYF.

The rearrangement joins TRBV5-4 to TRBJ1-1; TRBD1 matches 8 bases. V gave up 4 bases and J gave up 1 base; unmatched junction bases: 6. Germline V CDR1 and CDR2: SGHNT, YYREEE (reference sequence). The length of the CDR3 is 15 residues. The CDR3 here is CASSGQGGGNTEAFF. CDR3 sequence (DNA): TGTGCCAGCAGCGGACAGGGTGGGGGGAACACTGAAGCTTTCTTT. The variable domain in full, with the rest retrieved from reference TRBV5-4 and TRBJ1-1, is ETGVTQSPTHLIKTRGQQVTLRCSSQSGHNTVSWYQQALGQGPQFIFQYYREEENGRGNFPPRFSGLQFPNYSSELNVNALELDDSALYLCASSGQGGGNTEAFFGQGTRLTVV.

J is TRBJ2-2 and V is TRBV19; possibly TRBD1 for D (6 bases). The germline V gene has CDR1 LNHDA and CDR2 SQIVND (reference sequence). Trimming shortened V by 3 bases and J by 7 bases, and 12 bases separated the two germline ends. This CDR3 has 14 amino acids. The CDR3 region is CASSIKQGGGELFF. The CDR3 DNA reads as TGTGCCAGTAGTATCAAACAGGGTGGCGGGGAGCTGTTTTTT.

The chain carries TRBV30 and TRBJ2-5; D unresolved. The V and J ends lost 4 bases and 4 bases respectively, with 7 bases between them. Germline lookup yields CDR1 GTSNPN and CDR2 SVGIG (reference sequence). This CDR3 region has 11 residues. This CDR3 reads CAWTSLETQYF. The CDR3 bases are TGTGCCTGGACTAGTCTAGAGACCCAGTACTTC. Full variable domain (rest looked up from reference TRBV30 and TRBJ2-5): SQTIHQWPATLVQPVGSPLSLECTVEGTSNPNLYWYRQAAGRGLQLLFYSVGIGQISSEVPQNLSASRPQDRQFILSSKKLLLSDSGFYLCAWTSLETQYFGPGTRLLVL.

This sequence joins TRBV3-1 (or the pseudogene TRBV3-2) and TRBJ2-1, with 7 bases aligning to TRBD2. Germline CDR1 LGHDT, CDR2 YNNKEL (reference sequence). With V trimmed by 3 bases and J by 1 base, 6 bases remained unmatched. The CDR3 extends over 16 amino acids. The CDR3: CASSQYLADSYNEQFF. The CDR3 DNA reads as TGTGCCAGCAGCCAGTATCTAGCGGATTCCTACAATGAGCAGTTCTTC.

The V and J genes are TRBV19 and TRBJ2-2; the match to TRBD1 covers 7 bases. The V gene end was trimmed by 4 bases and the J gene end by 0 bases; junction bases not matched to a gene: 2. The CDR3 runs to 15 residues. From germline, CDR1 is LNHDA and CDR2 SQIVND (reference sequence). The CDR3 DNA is TGTGCCAGTAGTACGGGACAGCCGAACACCGGGGAGCTGTTTTTT. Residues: CASSTGQPNTGELFF.

The CDR3 loop is CASSEGGRSNEKLFF. The CDR3 bases are TGTGCCAGCAGTGAAGGTGGTCGTAGTAATGAAAAACTGTTTTTT. The chain combines TRBV2 with TRBJ1-4; D is unresolved. The V gene's germline CDR1 is SNHLY and CDR2 FYNNEI. Between the trimmed V and J ends, which lost 1 base and 4 bases, there was a span of 10 bases. The CDR3 has 15 residues.

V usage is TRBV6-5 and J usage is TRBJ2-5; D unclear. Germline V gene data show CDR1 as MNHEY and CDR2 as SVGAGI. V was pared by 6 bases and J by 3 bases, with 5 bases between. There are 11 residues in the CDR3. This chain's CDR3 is CASRQEETQYF. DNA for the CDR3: TGTGCCAGCAGGCAGGAAGAGACCCAGTACTTC.

CDR3 amino acids: CASSDRTGSNQPQHF. CDR3 sequence (DNA): TGTGCCAGCAGTGATCGGACAGGCAGCAATCAGCCCCAGCATTTT. The genes are TRBV6-1 and TRBJ1-5; 7 bases line up with TRBD1. The CDR3 is 15 residues long. Trimming at V came to 3 bases and at J to 1 base, leaving 3 bases not matched to a gene. In germline, CDR1 is MNHNS, CDR2 SASEGT.

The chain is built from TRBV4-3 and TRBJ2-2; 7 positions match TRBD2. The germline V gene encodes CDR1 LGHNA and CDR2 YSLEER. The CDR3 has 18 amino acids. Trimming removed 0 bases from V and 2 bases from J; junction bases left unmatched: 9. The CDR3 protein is CASSQELPSGTNTGELFF. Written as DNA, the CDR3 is TGCGCCAGCAGCCAAGAATTGCCTAGCGGAACAAACACCGGGGAGCTGTTTTTT.

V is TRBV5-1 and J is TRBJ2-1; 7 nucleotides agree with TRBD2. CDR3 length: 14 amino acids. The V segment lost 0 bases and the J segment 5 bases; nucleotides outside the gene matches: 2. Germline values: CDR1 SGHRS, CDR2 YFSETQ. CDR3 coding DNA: TGCGCCAGCAGCTTGGGGGACTACGACAATGAGCAGTTCTTC. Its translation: CASSLGDYDNEQFF.

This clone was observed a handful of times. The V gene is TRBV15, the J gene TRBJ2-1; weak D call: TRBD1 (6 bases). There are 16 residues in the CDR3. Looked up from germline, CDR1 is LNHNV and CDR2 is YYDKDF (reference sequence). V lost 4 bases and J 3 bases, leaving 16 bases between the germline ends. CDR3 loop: CATSKERPGHYNEQFF. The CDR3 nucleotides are TGTGCCACCAGCAAAGAACGACCGGGACACTACAATGAGCAGTTCTTC.

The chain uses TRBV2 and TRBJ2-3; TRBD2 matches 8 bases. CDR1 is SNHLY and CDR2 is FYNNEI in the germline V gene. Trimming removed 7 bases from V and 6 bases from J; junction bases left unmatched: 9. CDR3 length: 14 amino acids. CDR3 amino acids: CASTGTSGIDTQYF. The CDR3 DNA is TGTGCCAGCACCGGGACTAGTGGCATTGATACGCAGTATTTT.

The CDR3 DNA sequence: TGTGCCAGCAGTGAACTAGCGGGAGAGGATGAGCAGTTCTTC. Encoded protein: CASSELAGEDEQFF. The chain is built from TRBV2 and TRBJ2-1; TRBD2 matches 10 bases. The germline V gene encodes CDR1 SNHLY and CDR2 FYNNEI. The V segment lost 2 bases and the J segment 8 bases; nucleotides outside the gene matches: 3. The CDR3 length is 14 residues.

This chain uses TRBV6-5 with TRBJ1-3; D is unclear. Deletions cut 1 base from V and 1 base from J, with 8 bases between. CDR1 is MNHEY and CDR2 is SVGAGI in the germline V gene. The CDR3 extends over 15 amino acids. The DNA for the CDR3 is TGTGCCAGCAGTTACTTTGGCAGGTCTGGAAACACCATATATTTT. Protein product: CASSYFGRSGNTIYF.